This TCR beta chain was obtained from a study of graft-versus-host responses after intestinal transplantation. At the level of the study: In this cohort, recipients had multivisceral, liver-intestinal, or isolated intestinal transplants. Uniformly, recipients were administered anti-thymocyte globulin induction with subsequent tacrolimus and steroids for around three years. Study results and caveats: Maximum circulating GvH clone levels tracked with early post-transplant HvG decreases.

The data were produced by immunoSEQ multiplex PCR, yet TCRdb's version contains in-frame clones alone and is incomplete. Of over 8,000 clones in the sample, roughly 38% were seen once. Irradiated, violet-dye-labeled stimulators (approximately 200,000) were plated alongside approximately 200,000 CFSE-labeled responders. At the end of the reaction, proliferating CFSE-low CD3+CD4+ and CD3+CD8+ responders were sorted. Trimming cost V 5 bases and J 4 bases; bases outside gene matches: 7. This CDR3 region has 16 residues. From germline, CDR1 is MNHEY and CDR2 SMNVEV (reference sequence). This specimen consisted of alloreactive CD8+ T cells from a mixed lymphocyte reaction culture, obtained before intestinal transplant. Subset defined: CFSE-low proliferating T cells sorted from approximately 6-day pre-transplant mixed lymphocyte reaction (GvH or HvG direction). The chain combines TRBV27 with TRBJ2-1; 11 bases match TRBD2. This sequence originates from a human patient who received an intestinal transplant. The CDR3 region is CASSLGTSGVYNEQFF. The CDR3, as DNA: TGTGCCAGCAGTCTCGGGACTAGCGGCGTGTACAATGAGCAGTTCTTC.